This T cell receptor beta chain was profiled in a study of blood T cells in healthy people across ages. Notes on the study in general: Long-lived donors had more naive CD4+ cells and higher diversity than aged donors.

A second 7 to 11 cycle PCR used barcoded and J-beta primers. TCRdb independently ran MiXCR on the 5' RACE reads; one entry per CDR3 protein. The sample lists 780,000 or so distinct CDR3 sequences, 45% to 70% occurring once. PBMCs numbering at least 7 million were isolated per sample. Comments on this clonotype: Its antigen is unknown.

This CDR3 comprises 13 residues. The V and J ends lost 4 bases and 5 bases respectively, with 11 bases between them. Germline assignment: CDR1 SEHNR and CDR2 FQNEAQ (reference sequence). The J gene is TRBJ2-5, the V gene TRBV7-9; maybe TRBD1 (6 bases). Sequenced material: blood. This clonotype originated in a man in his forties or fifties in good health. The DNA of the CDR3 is TGTGCCAGCAGCTCAACAGGGCCGGAGACCCAGTACTTC. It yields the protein CASSSTGPETQYF. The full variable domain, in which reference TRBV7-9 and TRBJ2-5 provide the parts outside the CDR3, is DTGVSQNPRHKITKRGQNVTFRCDPISEHNRLYWYRQTLGQGPEFLTYFQNEAQLEKSRLLSDRFSAERPKGSFSTLEIQRTEQGDSAMYLCASSSTGPETQYFGPGTRLLVL.